Below, 29 T cell receptor beta chains from the same sample are listed, as sequenced in a study of T cell changes during pregnancy in multiple sclerosis. Generated by immunoSEQ multiplex PCR, the TCRdb table keeps only in-frame clones and is missing some. The repertoire holds some 60,000 clones, with 85% to 95% as singletons. The source was peripheral blood, collected in the first trimester of pregnancy. All receptors come from a female donor with multiple sclerosis, enrolled in a pregnancy study.

The V and J genes are TRBV7-2 and TRBJ1-2; D gene uncertain. There are 14 residues in the CDR3. CDR1 and CDR2 from the germline V gene are SGHTA and FQGNSA. The germline V and J ends were trimmed by 1 base and 7 bases, with 13 bases remaining between them. CDR3 nucleotides: TGTGCCAGCAGCTTAGTATTGAGGGCCGTTGGCTACACCTTC. Translated: CASSLVLRAVGYTF.

The V call is TRBV11-2, the J call TRBJ1-5; 7 nucleotides agree with TRBD1. CDR1 and CDR2 (germline): SGHAT, FQNNGV. The CDR3 contains 14 residues. Unmatched junction bases numbered 7, after V lost 2 bases and J lost 9 bases. In nucleotides, the CDR3 is TGTGCCAGCAGCTTACTGATTCAGGGGGGGCCCCAGCATTTT. It specifies CASSLLIQGGPQHF.

The chain couples TRBV6-5 to TRBJ1-1; D might be TRBD1 (5 bases). The V gene lost 5 bases and the J gene lost 9 bases, with 16 bases spanning the gap. The CDR3 is 13 amino acids. Germline lookup yields CDR1 MNHEY and CDR2 SVGAGI. The CDR3 reads CASSARQRRQAFF. Written as DNA, the CDR3 is TGTGCCAGCAGTGCCCGACAGAGGCGGCAAGCTTTCTTT.

V gene TRBV7-9 combines with J gene TRBJ2-1; 11 bases are a match to TRBD2. Germline V gene lookup returns CDR1 SEHNR and CDR2 FQNEAQ (reference sequence). Trimming at V came to 5 bases and at J to 9 bases, leaving 15 bases not matched to a gene. CDR3 size: 17 residues. The DNA of the CDR3 is TGTGCCAGCAGCCCGTCCACCATAGCGGGGGGGCCGACTGAGCAGTTCTTC. This sequence encodes CASSPSTIAGGPTEQFF.

The chain uses TRBV6-4 and TRBJ2-3; 8 bases are shared with TRBD1. V was clipped by 3 bases and J by 4 bases; unmatched bases: 6. Per germline, CDR1 MRHNA and CDR2 SNTAGT. The CDR3 spans 15 residues. Here the CDR3 reads CASSEAGGGADTQYF. CDR3 nucleotide sequence: TGTGCCAGCAGTGAGGCAGGGGGCGGCGCAGATACGCAGTATTTT.

This clone was seen a single time. This rearrangement joins TRBV5-4 to TRBJ2-1; 13 positions match TRBD2. Trimming took 0 bases from V and 7 from J; bases not matched to a gene: 4. The CDR3 is made up of 16 amino acids. Germline V gene data show CDR1 as SGHNT and CDR2 as YYREEE (reference sequence). The CDR3, as DNA: TGTGCCAGCAGCTTGGGGACTAGCGGGGGTGAAAATGAGCAGTTCTTC. It translates to CASSLGTSGGENEQFF.

The V gene is TRBV23-1, the J gene TRBJ2-1; TRBD2 might be the D (6 bases). TRBV23-1 has ORF status, its function being uncertain. The CDR3 runs to 18 residues. Trimming left V 7 bases short and J 7 bases short, with 29 bases between. CDR3: CASTSCGSGEIMGNEQFF. The DNA of the CDR3 is TGCGCCAGCACCTCCTGCGGTTCGGGGGAGATAATGGGGAATGAGCAGTTCTTC.

The V call is TRBV9, the J call TRBJ2-2; D not certain. The CDR3 extends over 15 amino acids. CDR1 and CDR2 from the germline V gene are SGDLS and YYNGEE. V lost 0 bases and J 2 bases, leaving 8 bases between the germline ends. Here the CDR3 reads CASSVVTANTGELFF. Written as DNA, the CDR3 is TGTGCCAGCAGCGTAGTTACAGCCAACACCGGGGAGCTGTTTTTT.

The J gene is TRBJ1-1, the V gene TRBV5-6, with TRBD1 matching 10 bases. This CDR3 is built from 12 residues. Germline-derived CDR1 and CDR2 are SGHDT and YYEEEE. After removal of 4 bases from V and 10 bases from J, the junction contained 4 bases not matched to a gene. In nucleotides, the CDR3 is TGTGCCAGCAGCCTGGACAGGGGGACAGCTTTCTTT. Its protein product is CASSLDRGTAFF.

The table lists this clone with a count of one. This sequence joins TRBV6-1 and TRBJ2-7; 7 bases map to TRBD1. CDR1 is MNHNS and CDR2 is SASEGT in the germline V gene. The CDR3 has 13 amino acids. The V segment lost 8 bases and the J segment 2 bases; nucleotides outside the gene matches: 6. The CDR3 region is CASGTDRTYEQYF. The CDR3, as DNA: TGTGCCAGCGGGACAGACAGAACCTACGAGCAGTACTTC.

The chain has TRBV9 and TRBJ1-6; 8 bases agree with TRBD1. V trimming: 4 bases; J trimming: 3 bases; junction bases outside the gene matches: 12. This CDR3 is built from 18 residues. CDR1 and CDR2 from the germline V gene are SGDLS and YYNGEE. DNA for the CDR3: TGTGCCAGCAGCACACGACCGGGACAGGATATCTATAATTCACCCCTCCACTTT. It translates to CASSTRPGQDIYNSPLHF.

The CDR3 spells CASSEWGEGEDGYTF. The CDR3 DNA sequence: TGTGCCAGCAGTGAATGGGGGGAAGGGGAAGATGGCTACACCTTC. The chain links TRBV25-1 to TRBJ1-2; a weak D match, TRBD1 (5 bases). The length of the CDR3 is 15 residues. Germline CDR1 is MGHDK and CDR2 is SYGVNS. Trimming took off 1 base at V and 6 bases at J, with 15 bases between the two ends.

V gene TRBV5-4 combines with J gene TRBJ2-1; 7 nucleotides agree with TRBD2. With 4 bases clipped from V and 4 bases from J, the junction kept 8 bases outside the gene matches. CDR1 SGHNT and CDR2 YYREEE come from the germline V gene (reference sequence). The CDR3 runs to 15 residues. For the CDR3, the DNA is TGTGCCAGCAGCCCCGGGACTACGGCGTACAATGAGCAGTTCTTC. Its protein product is CASSPGTTAYNEQFF.

This clone was found once. V is TRBV9 and J is TRBJ2-7; a possible D gene is TRBD1 (6 bases). Germline CDR1 SGDLS, CDR2 YYNGEE. There are 15 residues in the CDR3. Trimming took off 1 base at V and 2 bases at J, with 13 bases between the two ends. CDR3 region: CASSVRGEGAYEQYF. In DNA, the CDR3 is TGTGCCAGCAGCGTAAGGGGTGAGGGGGCCTACGAGCAGTACTTC.

The chain uses TRBV29-1 and TRBJ2-5, with a possible D match to TRBD1 (6 bases). The CDR3 loop spans 11 amino acids. Germline V gene lookup returns CDR1 SQVTM and CDR2 ANQGSEA. The CDR3 sequence is CSKMGAETQYF. CDR3 in DNA: TGCAGTAAGATGGGGGCGGAGACCCAGTACTTC. Full variable domain (remainder filled in from reference TRBV29-1 and TRBJ2-5): SAVISQKPSRDICQRGTSLTIQCQVDSQVTMMFWYRQQPGQSLTLIATANQGSEATYESGFVIDKFPISRPNLTFSTLTVSNMSPEDSSIYLCSKMGAETQYFGPGTRLLVL.

This clone was observed a few times. V is TRBV7-2 and J is TRBJ1-5; D is unresolved. CDR3 length: 13 residues. In germline, CDR1 is SGHTA, CDR2 FQGNSA. Trimming pared 6 bases from V and 8 bases from J, leaving 14 bases between. The CDR3 DNA is TGTGCCAGCAGTCGGGGAGGGTCAGAGCCCCAGCATTTT. Protein sequence: CASSRGGSEPQHF.

The count of this clone is one. The J gene is TRBJ1-1, the V gene TRBV6-5, with a possible D match to TRBD1 (6 bases). The CDR3 spans 13 residues. V was cut by 2 bases and J by 4 bases, with 8 bases left in between. Germline V gene sequence: CDR1 MNHEY, CDR2 SVGAGI. CDR3 in DNA: TGTGCCAGCAGTTACGGGGGGGCCACTGAAGCTTTCTTT. It encodes CASSYGGATEAFF.

The chain is built from TRBV7-3 and TRBJ2-7, with D possibly being TRBD2 (6 bases). The V end lost 3 bases, the J end lost 2 bases, and 17 bases lay between the germline ends. This CDR3 is 16 amino acids long. From germline, CDR1 is SGHTA and CDR2 FQGTGA. DNA of the CDR3: TGTGCCAGCAGCTTGGGAGCGATGGAGGGCCCCTACGAGCAGTACTTC. Translating gives CASSLGAMEGPYEQYF. Full variable domain (outside the CDR3, taken from reference TRBV7-3 and TRBJ2-7): GAGVSQTPSNKVTEKGKYVELRCDPISGHTALYWYRQSLGQGPEFLIYFQGTGAADDSGLPNDRFFAVRPEGSVSTLKIQRTERGDSAVYLCASSLGAMEGPYEQYFGPGTRLTVT.

This clone was detected only once. The chain has TRBV5-6 and TRBJ2-3, with TRBD1 matching over 10 bases. This CDR3 contains 15 residues. CDR1 and CDR2 from the germline V gene are SGHDT and YYEEEE. V shed 4 bases, J shed 2 bases, and the junction held 4 bases outside the gene matches. The CDR3 DNA reads TGTGCCAGCAGCGGGGGACAGGGGTTCACAGATACGCAGTATTTT. This codes for CASSGGQGFTDTQYF.

The chain recombines TRBV7-2 with TRBJ2-7; 11 bases match TRBD2. The CDR3 sequence is 18 residues long. Germline loops: CDR1 SGHTA, CDR2 FQGNSA. J lost 3 bases, V lost 3 bases, and 13 bases had no gene match. In DNA, the CDR3 is TGTGCCAGCAGCTTTCTGGCTAGCGGGGGGCCTAACTTCTACGAGCAGTACTTC. It is translated as CASSFLASGGPNFYEQYF.

The rearrangement uses TRBV11-2 and TRBJ1-1; D is ambiguous. This CDR3 has 16 residues. Germline V gene sequence: CDR1 SGHAT, CDR2 FQNNGV. Trimming shortened V by 5 bases and J by 4 bases, and 20 bases separated the two germline ends. This chain's CDR3 is CASSPLPGVTGTEAFF. CDR3 coding DNA: TGTGCCAGCAGCCCACTCCCGGGTGTTACCGGCACTGAAGCTTTCTTT.

The V and J genes are TRBV5-6 and TRBJ1-1; D perhaps matches TRBD1 (6 bases). CDR1 and CDR2 (germline): SGHDT, YYEEEE. The V and J ends lost 3 bases and 1 base respectively, with 13 bases between them. This CDR3 is built from 15 residues. The CDR3 spells CASSSRGGWNTEAFF. In DNA form, the CDR3 reads TGTGCCAGCAGCTCCCGGGGGGGCTGGAACACTGAAGCTTTCTTT.

In this sample, this clone turned up a few times. The chain uses TRBV6-4 and TRBJ2-3; 7 bases map to TRBD2. Per germline, CDR1 MRHNA and CDR2 SNTAGT. The ends lost 4 bases at V and 1 base at J; junction bases unmatched: 2. The CDR3 runs to 14 residues. The CDR3, as DNA: TGTGCCAGCAGTGGCCGGGGGGGCACAGATACGCAGTATTTT. This gives the protein CASSGRGGTDTQYF.

J is TRBJ1-5 and V is TRBV6-5; no reliable D call. V lost 6 bases, J lost 6 bases, and 18 bases lay in between. Per the germline V gene, CDR1 is MNHEY and CDR2 is SVGAGI. This CDR3 region has 15 residues. The CDR3 sequence is CASRSLGEEIQPQHF. The CDR3 DNA follows: TGTGCCAGCAGATCGTTGGGTGAGGAGATTCAGCCCCAGCATTTT.

CDR3 sequence reads: CASSLDGGASDTQYF. The CDR3, as DNA: TGTGCCAGCAGCTTAGATGGGGGGGCCTCAGATACGCAGTATTTT. The chain employs TRBV7-8 and TRBJ2-3; D possibly corresponds to TRBD2 (7 bases). The CDR3 has 15 residues. Trimming shortened V by 1 base and J by 4 bases, and 12 bases separated the two germline ends. Germline-derived CDR1 and CDR2 are SGHVS and FQNEAQ. The full variable domain, completed using reference TRBV7-8 and TRBJ2-3, is GAGVSQSPRYKVAKRGQDVALRCDPISGHVSLFWYQQALGQGPEFLTYFQNEAQLDKSGLPSDRFFAERPEGSVSTLKIQRTQQEDSAVYLCASSLDGGASDTQYFGPGTRLTVL.

This clone has a single count. Written as DNA, the CDR3 is TGTGCCAGCAGCTTGGCGTCGCGGTTTTACAATGAGCAGTTCTTC. Translating gives CASSLASRFYNEQFF. The genes are TRBV5-6 and TRBJ2-1; D ambiguous. V was cut by 0 bases and J by 4 bases, with 11 bases left in between. The CDR3 spans 15 residues. CDR1 is SGHDT, CDR2 YYEEEE, per germline. The whole variable domain, filled in from reference TRBV5-6 and TRBJ2-1, reads DAGVTQSPTHLIKTRGQQVTLRCSPKSGHDTVSWYQQALGQGPQFIFQYYEEEERQRGNFPDRFSGHQFPNYSSELNVNALLLGDSALYLCASSLASRFYNEQFFGPGTRLTVL.

This rearrangement joins TRBV19 to TRBJ1-2; D call uncertain. Germline V gene data show CDR1 as LNHDA and CDR2 as SQIVND (reference sequence). V gave up 4 bases and J gave up 4 bases, with 7 bases separating them. The CDR3 contains 12 residues. The CDR3 nucleotides are TGTGCCAGTAGTACCCTAGTCTATGGCTACACCTTC. This sequence encodes CASSTLVYGYTF. Supplemented by reference TRBV19 and TRBJ1-2, the full variable domain reads DGGITQSPKYLFRKEGQNVTLSCEQNLNHDAMYWYRQDPGQGLRLIYYSQIVNDFQKGDIAEGYSVSREKKESFPLTVTSAQKNPTAFYLCASSTLVYGYTFGSGTRLTVV.

This clone was counted once. V usage is TRBV29-1 and J usage is TRBJ2-6, with 9 bases lining up with TRBD2. The germline V gene encodes CDR1 SQVTM and CDR2 ANQGSEA. The junction had 4 bases not matched to a gene; V was cut back by 1 base and J by 0 bases. CDR3 length: 17 residues. The CDR3 DNA reads as TGCAGCGTTGAAGGCGTAGCGGGGGACTCTGGGGCCAACGTCCTGACTTTC. It translates to CSVEGVAGDSGANVLTF.

The gene calls are TRBV5-4 and TRBJ2-1; D might be TRBD1 (6 bases). Germline V gene sequence: CDR1 SGHNT, CDR2 YYREEE (reference sequence). The CDR3 runs to 15 residues. V was shortened by 3 bases and J by 7 bases, with 17 bases between the two germline ends. Here the CDR3 reads CASSSRTGLGNEQFF. The CDR3 nucleotides read TGTGCCAGCAGCTCGAGAACAGGGCTTGGGAATGAGCAGTTCTTC.